The clone carrying this T cell receptor beta chain came up a few times. Its antigen is not identified. TCRdb redid the calling of the RT-PCR reads with MiXCR, one entry per CDR3 protein. Of under 550,000 distinct CDR3 sequences in the sample, 6% to 9% are singletons; the top ten hold around 13%. CDR1 and CDR2 (germline): SGHVS, FNYEAQ. The CDR3 loop spans 14 amino acids. V lost 6 bases to trimming and J lost 4 bases, with 12 bases between them. This sample is drawn from a study of response to subunit inactivated influenza vaccine. Study-wide results and limits: It was the authors' suggestion that each seasonal influenza vaccination recruits few new T cells.

This sequence was found in a man aged 45-69 years who received an inactivated influenza vaccine. The material was PBMCs from blood, obtained less than 30 months after vaccination. The chain has TRBV7-6 and TRBJ2-2, with D maybe TRBD1 (6 bases). CDR3 bases: TGTGCCAGCAGGTCACAGGGCCCCACCGGGGAGCTGTTTTTT. It yields the protein CASRSQGPTGELFF.